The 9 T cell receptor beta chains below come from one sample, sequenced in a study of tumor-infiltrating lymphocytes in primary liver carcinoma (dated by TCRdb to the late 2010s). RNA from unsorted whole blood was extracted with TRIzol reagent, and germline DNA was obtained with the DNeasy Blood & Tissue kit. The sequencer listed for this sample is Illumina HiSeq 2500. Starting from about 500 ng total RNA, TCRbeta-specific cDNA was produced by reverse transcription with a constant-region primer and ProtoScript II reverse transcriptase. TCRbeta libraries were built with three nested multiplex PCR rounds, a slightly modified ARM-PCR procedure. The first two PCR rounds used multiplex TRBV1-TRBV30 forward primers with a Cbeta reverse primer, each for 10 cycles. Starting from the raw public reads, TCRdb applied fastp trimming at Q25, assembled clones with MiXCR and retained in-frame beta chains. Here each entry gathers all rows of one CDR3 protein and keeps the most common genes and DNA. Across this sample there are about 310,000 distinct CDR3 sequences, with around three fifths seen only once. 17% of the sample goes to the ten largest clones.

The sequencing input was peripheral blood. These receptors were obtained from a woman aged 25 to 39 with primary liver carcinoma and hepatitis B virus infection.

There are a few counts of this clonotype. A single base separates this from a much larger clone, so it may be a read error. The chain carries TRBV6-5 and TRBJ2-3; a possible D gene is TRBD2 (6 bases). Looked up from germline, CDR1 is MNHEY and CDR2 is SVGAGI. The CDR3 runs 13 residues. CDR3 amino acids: CASSLGSTDTRYF. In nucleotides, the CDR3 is TGTGCCAGCAGTCTCGGGAGCACAGATACGCGGTATTTT.

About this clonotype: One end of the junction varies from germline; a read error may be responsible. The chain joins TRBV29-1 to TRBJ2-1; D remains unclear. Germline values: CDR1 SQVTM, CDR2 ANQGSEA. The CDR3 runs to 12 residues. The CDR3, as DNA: TGCAGCGTTGACCGGACCCGAAATGAGCAGTCCTTC. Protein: CSVDRTRNEQSF.

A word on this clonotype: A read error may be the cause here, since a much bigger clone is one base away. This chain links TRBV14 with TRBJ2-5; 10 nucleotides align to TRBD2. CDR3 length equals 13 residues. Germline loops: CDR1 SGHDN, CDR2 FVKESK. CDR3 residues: CASSPSGSETEYF. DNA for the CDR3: TGTGCCAGCAGCCCTAGCGGGAGTGAGACCGAGTACTTC. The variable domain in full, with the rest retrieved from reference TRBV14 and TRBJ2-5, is EAGVTQFPSHSVIEKGQTVTLRCDPISGHDNLYWYRRVMGKEIKFLLHFVKESKQDESGMPNNRFLAERTGGTYSTLKVQPAELEDSGVYFCASSPSGSETEYFGPGTRLLVL.

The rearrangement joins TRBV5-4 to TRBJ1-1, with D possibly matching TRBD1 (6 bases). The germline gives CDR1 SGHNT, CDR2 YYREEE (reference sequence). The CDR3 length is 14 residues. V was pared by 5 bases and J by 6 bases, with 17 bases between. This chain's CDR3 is CASRRTAEAAEAFF. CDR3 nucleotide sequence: TGTGCCAGCAGAAGGACAGCGGAGGCGGCTGAAGCTTTCTTT.

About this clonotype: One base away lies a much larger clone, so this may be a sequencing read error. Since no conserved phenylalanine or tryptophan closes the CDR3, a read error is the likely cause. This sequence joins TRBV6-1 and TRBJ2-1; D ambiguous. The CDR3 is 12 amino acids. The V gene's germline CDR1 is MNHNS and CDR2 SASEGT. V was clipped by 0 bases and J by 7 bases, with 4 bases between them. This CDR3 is CASSEALNEQFS. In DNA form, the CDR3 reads TGTGCCAGCAGTGAAGCGCTTAATGAGCAGTTCTCC.

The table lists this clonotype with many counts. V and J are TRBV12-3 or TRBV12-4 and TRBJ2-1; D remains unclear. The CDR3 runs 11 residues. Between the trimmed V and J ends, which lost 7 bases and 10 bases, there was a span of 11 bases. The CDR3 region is CASMSWGEQFF. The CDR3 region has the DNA TGTGCCAGCATGTCGTGGGGAGAGCAGTTCTTC.

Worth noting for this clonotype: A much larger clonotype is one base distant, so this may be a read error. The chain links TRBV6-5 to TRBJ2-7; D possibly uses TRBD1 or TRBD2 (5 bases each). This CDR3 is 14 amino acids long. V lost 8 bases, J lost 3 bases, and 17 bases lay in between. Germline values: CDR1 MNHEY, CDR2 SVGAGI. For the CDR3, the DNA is TGTGCCAGCGCCAAAAGGGACGGTCTCTACGAGCAGTACTTC. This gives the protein CASAKRDGLYEQYF.

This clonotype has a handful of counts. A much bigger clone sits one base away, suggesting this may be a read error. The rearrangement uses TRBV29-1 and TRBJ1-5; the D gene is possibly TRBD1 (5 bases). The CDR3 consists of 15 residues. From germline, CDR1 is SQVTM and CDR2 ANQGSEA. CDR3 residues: CSVEAGSGGNQPQRF. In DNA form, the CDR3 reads TGCAGCGTTGAGGCAGGGTCAGGAGGCAATCAGCCCCAGCGTTTT.

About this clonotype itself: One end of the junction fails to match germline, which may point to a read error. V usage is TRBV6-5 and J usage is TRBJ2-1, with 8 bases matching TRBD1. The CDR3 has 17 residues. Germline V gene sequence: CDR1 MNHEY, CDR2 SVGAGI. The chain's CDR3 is CASSYLGTGESYIEQFF. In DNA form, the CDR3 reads TGTGCCAGCAGTTACCTCGGGACAGGTGAATCCTACATTGAGCAGTTCTTC.